The 32 T cell receptor beta chains presented below share a single source sample, sequenced in a study of shared clonotypes between healthy human individuals. Using immunoSEQ multiplex PCR, the repertoire was profiled, and TCRdb retains in-frame clones only, with some absent. Found here are around 440,000 clones, more than 70% of them singletons; the top ten hold more than 10%. Input material: PBMCs. The receptor set was obtained from a woman in her thirties or forties in good health. Some clones in this sample may be carry-over from other donors' samples.

This rearrangement joins TRBV4-3 to TRBJ2-5, with D maybe TRBD1 (5 bases). Matching the DNA end better, TRBJ2-7 makes the J call doubtful. The CDR3 contains 17 residues. Per the germline V gene, CDR1 is LGHNA and CDR2 is YSLEER. This chain's CDR3 is CASSHLCAGPTSYEQYF. The CDR3 coding sequence is TGCGCCAGCAGCCATCTATGTGCAGGGCCCACCTCCTACGAGCAGTACTTC.

The DNA of the CDR3 is TGTGCCAGCTCACCACCGGTCAGCGGGAGGGGCTACGAGCAGTACTTC. This translates into CASSPPVSGRGYEQYF. The V call is TRBV18, the J call TRBJ2-7; 10 nucleotides line up with TRBD2. The germline CDR1 and CDR2 sequences are KGHSH and LQKENI. The CDR3 spans 16 residues. With 0 bases clipped from V and 3 bases from J, the junction kept 5 bases outside the gene matches. The full variable domain, with the rest looked up from reference TRBV18 and TRBJ2-7, is NAGVMQNPRHLVRRRGQEARLRCSPMKGHSHVYWYRQLPEEGLKFMVYLQKENIIDESGMPKERFSAEFPKEGPSILRIQQVVRGDSAAYFCASSPPVSGRGYEQYFGPGTRLTVT.

This clone was detected ten times or more. This rearrangement joins TRBV7-2 to TRBJ2-7, with 7 nucleotides matching TRBD1. Trimming removed 7 bases from V and 4 bases from J; junction bases left unmatched: 13. Looked up from germline, CDR1 is SGHTA and CDR2 is FQGNSA. The CDR3 spans 15 residues. The CDR3, as DNA: TGTGCCAGCACTTTAGACCTAGGGGGCCCTTACGAGCAGTACTTC. Translating it yields CASTLDLGGPYEQYF.

The chain links TRBV4-2 to TRBJ2-5; 12 positions match TRBD2. TRBJ2-7 matches the DNA end more closely, so the J call is doubtful. The CDR3 loop spans 15 amino acids. Germline lookup yields CDR1 LGHNA and CDR2 YNFKEQ. Here the CDR3 reads CASSLGLAGTYEQYF. DNA of the CDR3: TGTGCCAGCAGCCTCGGACTAGCGGGAACCTACGAGCAGTACTTC.

The J gene is TRBJ2-3, the V gene TRBV5-1; TRBD2 agrees at 8 bases. The V gene's germline CDR1 is SGHRS and CDR2 YFSETQ. J was trimmed by 6 bases and V by 0 bases; bases with no gene match: 6. The CDR3 has 15 residues. CDR3 region: CASSLASGSKDTQYF. CDR3 nucleotide sequence: TGCGCCAGCAGCTTGGCGAGCGGGAGTAAGGATACGCAGTATTTT.

This chain uses TRBV9 with TRBJ2-3, with 13 positions matching TRBD2. Germline V gene data show CDR1 as SGDLS and CDR2 as YYNGEE. V was pared by 6 bases and J by 1 base, with 5 bases of the junction left unmatched. The CDR3 totals 16 residues. CDR3 bases: TGTGCCAGCACCACCGGACTAGCGGGAGGCACAGATACGCAGTATTTT. Its translation: CASTTGLAGGTDTQYF.

V gene TRBV5-1 combines with J gene TRBJ1-1, with D unclear. In germline, CDR1 is SGHRS, CDR2 YFSETQ. Trimming stripped 0 bases from V and 4 bases from J, with 19 bases between. This CDR3 contains 17 residues. The CDR3 bases are TGCGCCAGCAGCTTGGAGTTAGCGGGTCGTCTGGGCACTGAAGCTTTCTTT. It codes for CASSLELAGRLGTEAFF.

This clone was picked up one time. This rearrangement joins TRBV6-1 to TRBJ2-7; 7 positions match TRBD2. Germline trimming cut 2 bases from V and 4 bases from J; bases unmatched to any gene: 14. Germline V CDR1 and CDR2: MNHNS, SASEGT. The CDR3 has 17 residues. The CDR3 sequence is CASSEYVGGRAIYEQYF. DNA for the CDR3: TGTGCCAGCAGTGAATATGTTGGTGGGAGGGCTATTTACGAGCAGTACTTC.

In this sample, this clone turned up once. The chain joins TRBV19 to TRBJ1-3; no clear D. Trimming took 4 bases from V and 2 from J, leaving 15 bases between them. The CDR3 runs 16 residues. CDR1 and CDR2 (germline): LNHDA, SQIVND (reference sequence). This chain's CDR3 is CASSTPVEGTGNTIYF. The CDR3 DNA reads as TGTGCCAGTAGTACCCCTGTGGAGGGTACTGGAAACACCATATATTTT.

CDR3 sequence reads: CASSFSSSYEQYF. The CDR3 bases are TGCGCCAGCAGCTTTTCGAGCTCCTACGAGCAGTACTTC. The rearrangement joins TRBV5-1 to TRBJ2-7; D is ambiguous. The CDR3 totals 13 residues. Germline V gene sequence: CDR1 SGHRS, CDR2 YFSETQ. The germline V and J ends were trimmed by 2 bases and 0 bases, with 6 bases remaining between them.

DNA of the CDR3: TGTGCCAGTAGTAAGCCCATGAACACTGAAGCTTTCTTT. This codes for CASSKPMNTEAFF. The chain joins TRBV19 to TRBJ1-1; D is unclear. Germline CDR1 is LNHDA and CDR2 is SQIVND (reference sequence). Between the trimmed V and J ends, which lost 4 bases and 0 bases, there was a span of 6 bases. The CDR3 totals 13 residues.

The rearrangement joins TRBV5-4 to TRBJ2-3; perhaps TRBD2 as D (5 bases). Germline values: CDR1 SGHNT, CDR2 YYREEE (reference sequence). Trimming took off 0 bases at V and 4 bases at J, with 12 bases between the two ends. This CDR3 has 15 residues. The CDR3 protein is CASSLAPGNSDTQYF. CDR3 DNA sequence: TGTGCCAGCAGCTTGGCCCCCGGGAACTCAGATACGCAGTATTTT.

This rearrangement joins TRBV6-1 to TRBJ1-1, with 10 nucleotides matching TRBD1. This CDR3 has 11 amino acids. The junction had 3 bases not matched to a gene; V was cut back by 6 bases and J by 11 bases. The germline gives CDR1 MNHNS, CDR2 SASEGT. CDR3 nucleotides: TGTGCCAGCAGCGGACAGGGGGAGGCTTTCTTT. Its protein is CASSGQGEAFF.

J is TRBJ2-1 and V is TRBV16; TRBD2 matches 9 bases. The V and J ends lost 0 bases and 4 bases, in that order; junction bases with no gene match: 4. The CDR3 is 16 amino acids. Germline V CDR1 and CDR2: KGHSY, FQNENV. CDR3 in amino acids: CASSQSGAGGYNEQFF. CDR3 DNA: TGTGCCAGCAGCCAATCAGGCGCGGGAGGGTACAATGAGCAGTTCTTC.

This chain links TRBV30 with TRBJ2-2, with a possible D match to TRBD1 (7 bases). Germline CDR1 GTSNPN, CDR2 SVGIG (reference sequence). V was shortened by 3 bases and J by 4 bases, with 15 bases between the two germline ends. The CDR3 totals 15 residues. Written as DNA, the CDR3 is TGTGCCTGGAGGAATCAGGGGGGTAGCACCGGGGAGCTGTTTTTT. Protein product: CAWRNQGGSTGELFF.

This sequence joins TRBV5-1 and TRBJ2-5, with 8 positions matching TRBD1. The J call may be faulty, since TRBJ2-7 better matches the DNA end. This CDR3 spans 16 amino acids. Germline V gene lookup returns CDR1 SGHRS and CDR2 YFSETQ. CDR3 amino acids: CASSLAGTGNLYEQYF. The CDR3 DNA is TGCGCCAGCAGCTTGGCCGGGACAGGAAACCTCTACGAGCAGTACTTC.

A remark on this clone: The likely explanation is a read error, given a far larger clone one base away. V is TRBV2 and J is TRBJ2-7; 8 nucleotides line up with TRBD1. The CDR3 is 12 residues long. The ends lost 6 bases at V and 6 bases at J; junction bases unmatched: 4. Per germline, CDR1 SNHLY and CDR2 FYNNEI. The CDR3 bases are TGTGCCAGCAGGGGAGACAGGGGCGAGCAGTACTTC. This sequence encodes CASRGDRGEQYF. Full variable domain (remainder filled in from reference TRBV2 and TRBJ2-7): EPEVTQTPSHQVTQMGQEVILRCVPISNHLYFYWYRQILGQKVEFLVSFYNNEISEKSEIFDDQFSVERPDGSNFTLKIRSTKLEDSAMYFCASRGDRGEQYFGPGTRLTVT.

The rearrangement uses TRBV7-8 and TRBJ2-5; D assignment may be TRBD1 or TRBD2 (5 bases each). The closer fit of TRBJ2-7 to the DNA end suggests the J call may be wrong. There are 15 residues in the CDR3. Germline V lookup: CDR1 SGHVS, CDR2 FQNEAQ. This CDR3 reads CASSPRGASSYEQYF. In nucleotides, the CDR3 is TGTGCCAGCAGCCCCCGAGGGGCTAGCTCCTACGAGCAGTACTTC.

In the case of this clone: A far larger clone lies a single base away; this is likely a read error. The J gene is TRBJ2-7, the V gene TRBV7-8; TRBD2 matches 9 bases. Germline V gives CDR1 SGHVS, CDR2 FQNEAQ. This CDR3 spans 14 amino acids. CDR3 region: CASSRGRASYVQYF. CDR3 nucleotide sequence: TGTGCCAGCAGCCGCGGGAGGGCCTCCTACGTGCAGTACTTC.

The chain links TRBV7-9 to TRBJ1-1, with a tentative D call TRBD1 (5 bases). CDR1 and CDR2 (germline): SEHNR, FQNEAQ (reference sequence). The CDR3 is 17 amino acids. Trimming cost V 6 bases and J 1 base, with 21 bases left between them. CDR3 in DNA: TGTGCCAGCAGGATTCTACCTGGGGCAGGGTCGAACACTGAAGCTTTCTTT. Translating gives CASRILPGAGSNTEAFF.

With regard to this clone: Since a far larger clone is one base different, this is likely a read error. The V gene is TRBV7-8, the J gene TRBJ1-5; D is perhaps TRBD1 (5 bases). Trimming stripped 5 bases from V and 6 bases from J, with 14 bases between. In germline, CDR1 is SGHVS, CDR2 FQNEAQ. The CDR3 contains 14 residues. In DNA form, the CDR3 reads TGTGCCAGCAGCAGGAGAGGGGTTCGTCAGCCCCAGCATTTT. It is translated as CASSRRGVRQPQHF. Looking up the rest from reference TRBV7-8 and TRBJ1-5 gives the full variable domain: GAGVSQSPRYKVAKRGQDVALRCDPISGHVSLFWYQQALGQGPEFLTYFQNEAQLDKSGLPSDRFFAERPEGSVSTLKIQRTQQEDSAVYLCASSRRGVRQPQHFGDGTRLSIL.

The chain links TRBV28 to TRBJ2-1, with D possibly matching TRBD1 (6 bases). Between the trimmed V and J ends, which lost 9 bases and 4 bases, there was a span of 16 bases. Germline-derived CDR1 and CDR2 are MDHEN and SYDVKM. The CDR3 covers 14 residues. CDR3 nucleotide sequence: TGTGCCAGACACTGCACAGGGAATTACAATGAGCAGTTCTTC. As protein: CARHCTGNYNEQFF.

CDR3 sequence reads: CASSFGQGATETQYF. In nucleotides, the CDR3 is TGTGCCAGCAGCTTCGGACAGGGGGCGACGGAGACCCAGTACTTC. V is TRBV5-6 and J is TRBJ2-5; TRBD1 aligns across 11 bases. This CDR3 is 15 amino acids long. The V gene's germline CDR1 is SGHDT and CDR2 YYEEEE. Germline trimming cut 2 bases from V and 5 bases from J; bases unmatched to any gene: 5.

This clone was seen only once. A read error may explain this, as a much larger clone is one base away. This chain uses TRBV7-8 with TRBJ1-1; a possible D gene is TRBD1 (5 bases). Germline V CDR1 and CDR2: SGHVS, FQNEAQ. This CDR3 comprises 17 residues. DNA for the CDR3: TGTGCCTGCAGCTTAGACCTGAGGGGTCGGTTAATCCCTGAAGCTTTCTTT. Translating gives CACSLDLRGRLIPEAFF.

The chain employs TRBV5-1 and TRBJ1-2; D gene uncertain. CDR3 size: 17 residues. The germline V gene encodes CDR1 SGHRS and CDR2 YFSETQ. Trimming took 0 bases from V and 8 from J, leaving 23 bases between them. This chain's CDR3 is CASSLDLLGVGVSGYTF. The CDR3 region has the DNA TGCGCCAGCAGCTTGGACCTACTCGGGGTTGGGGTTTCAGGCTACACCTTC.

V and J are TRBV4-1 and TRBJ2-1; 8 bases map to TRBD1. V dropped 4 bases and J dropped 0; count of bases not matched to a gene: 20. The CDR3 is 21 amino acids. Germline V gives CDR1 MGHRA, CDR2 YSYEKL. CDR3 amino acids: CASSPHETGAKKHRSYNEQFF. CDR3 in DNA: TGCGCCAGCAGCCCACACGAGACAGGGGCTAAAAAACATCGCTCCTACAATGAGCAGTTCTTC.

The chain employs TRBV7-3 and TRBJ2-3, with TRBD2 matching over 12 bases. V gave up 10 bases and J gave up 5 bases; unmatched junction bases: 10. This CDR3 comprises 15 residues. The germline V gene encodes CDR1 SGHTA and CDR2 FQGTGA. CDR3 in DNA: TGTGCCACTTCCCTAGCGGGAGGGCGTGAAGATACGCAGTATTTT. It is translated as CATSLAGGREDTQYF.

This clone was seen only once. This chain joins TRBV5-1 and TRBJ2-1; TRBD2 matches at 8 bases. This CDR3 has 14 residues. In germline, CDR1 is SGHRS, CDR2 YFSETQ. V lost 2 bases, J lost 8 bases, and 6 bases stayed unmatched. The CDR3 spells CASSLERGYDEQFF. CDR3 nucleotide sequence: TGCGCCAGCAGCTTAGAGCGGGGGTACGATGAGCAGTTCTTC.

The chain links TRBV5-4 to TRBJ1-5; D not certain. Germline V gene lookup returns CDR1 SGHNT and CDR2 YYREEE (reference sequence). The CDR3 covers 15 residues. Trimming took 4 bases from V and 3 from J, leaving 14 bases between them. This CDR3 reads CASSTGGIPNQPQHF. CDR3 bases: TGTGCCAGCAGCACTGGTGGAATTCCCAATCAGCCCCAGCATTTT.

This chain links TRBV5-5 with TRBJ1-2; no firm D call. V was trimmed by 7 bases and J by 8 bases, leaving 12 bases between them. The CDR3 has 11 residues. Per germline, CDR1 SGHKS and CDR2 YYEKEE (reference sequence). The CDR3 reads CASFPRKGYTF. The CDR3, as DNA: TGTGCCAGCTTTCCTAGGAAGGGCTACACCTTC.

The rearrangement uses TRBV15 and TRBJ2-5; D is ambiguous. Looked up from germline, CDR1 is LNHNV and CDR2 is YYDKDF (reference sequence). V was clipped by 0 bases and J by 1 base, with 9 bases between them. CDR3 size: 15 residues. DNA for the CDR3: TGTGCCACCAGCAGAGATCCGGCTCCCCAAGAGACCCAGTACTTC. As protein: CATSRDPAPQETQYF. The full variable domain, in which reference TRBV15 and TRBJ2-5 provide the parts outside the CDR3, is DAMVIQNPRYQVTQFGKPVTLSCSQTLNHNVMYWYQQKSSQAPKLLFHYYDKDFNNEADTPDNFQSRRPNTSFCFLDIRSPGLGDTAMYLCATSRDPAPQETQYFGPGTRLLVL.

There are a few counts of this clone. This sequence joins TRBV5-1 and TRBJ2-3, with a tentative D call TRBD2 (5 bases). The germline gives CDR1 SGHRS, CDR2 YFSETQ. Trimming stripped 2 bases from V and 2 bases from J, with 15 bases between. This CDR3 is built from 16 residues. DNA for the CDR3: TGCGCCAGCAGCTTAGACGGGATACCTTCCACAGATACGCAGTATTTT. Amino acids: CASSLDGIPSTDTQYF.